Listed here is a single TCR beta chain. Its antigen is unidentified. This specimen comes from a study of blood T cells in healthy people across ages. Findings and limits, study-wide: Donor CMV infection status was unknown, possibly confounding age-related changes in expanded clonotypes. Naive CD4+ cells and diversity were both higher in long-lived donors than in aged donors.

Germline-derived CDR1 and CDR2 are SGHTA and FQGTGA. The CDR3 length is 16 residues. With V trimmed by 5 bases and J by 7 bases, 11 bases remained unmatched. The second PCR ran about 7 to 12 cycles with a sample-barcoded 5' primer and J-beta primers. TCRdb fed the 5' RACE reads into MiXCR, producing one record per CDR3 protein. The sample includes approximately 820,000 distinct CDR3 sequences, roughly 44% seen only once; the top ten take approximately 20%. Extracted total RNA amounted to at least 5.5 micrograms for each sample. Sequencing was performed on blood. The V call is TRBV7-3, the J call TRBJ2-1, with 10 bases identical to TRBD2. This TCR was recovered from a man in his sixties in good health. The CDR3 spells CASSQRASGGGNEQFF. DNA of the CDR3: TGTGCCAGCAGCCAAAGGGCTAGCGGGGGCGGGAATGAGCAGTTCTTC.